This T cell receptor beta chain emerged from a study of cytomegalovirus exposure and HLA in healthy donors. On the study more broadly: In a previous analysis, approximately 110 million unique TCR beta sequences were found from 170 million or so T cells.

CDR3 size: 16 residues. Germline assignment: CDR1 SGHAT and CDR2 FQNNGV. V shed 0 bases and J shed 3 bases, with 15 bases lying between them. Vbeta (60) and Jbeta (13) primers were used in the PCR. The repertoire was sequenced with immunoSEQ multiplex PCR; TCRdb's copy has only in-frame clones and lacks some. With some 75,000 clones in the sample, the ten largest clones hold around 7%. The chain employs TRBV11-2 and TRBJ2-7; perhaps TRBD2 as D (5 bases). This clonotype was obtained from a female donor in good health and CMV-seropositive. The sequencing input was PBMCs. CDR3 sequence reads: CASSLDKHSALYEQYF. The CDR3 DNA follows: TGTGCCAGCAGCTTAGATAAGCATAGCGCGCTCTACGAGCAGTACTTC.